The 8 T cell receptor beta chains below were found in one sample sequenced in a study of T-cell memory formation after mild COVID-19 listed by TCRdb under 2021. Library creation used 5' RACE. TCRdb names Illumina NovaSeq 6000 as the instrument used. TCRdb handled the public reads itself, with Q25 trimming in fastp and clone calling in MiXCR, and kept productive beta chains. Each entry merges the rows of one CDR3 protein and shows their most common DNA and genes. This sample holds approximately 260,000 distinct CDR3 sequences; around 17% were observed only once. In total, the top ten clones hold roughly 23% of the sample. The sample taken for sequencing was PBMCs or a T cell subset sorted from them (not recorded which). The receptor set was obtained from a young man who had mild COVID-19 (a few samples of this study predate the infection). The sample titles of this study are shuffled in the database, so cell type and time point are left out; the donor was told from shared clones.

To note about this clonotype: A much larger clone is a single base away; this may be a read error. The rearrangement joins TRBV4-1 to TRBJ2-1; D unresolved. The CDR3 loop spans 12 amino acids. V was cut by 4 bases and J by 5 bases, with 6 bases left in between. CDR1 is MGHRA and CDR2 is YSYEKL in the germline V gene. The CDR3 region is CASSPDNNEQFF. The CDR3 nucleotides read TGCGCCAGCAGCCCCGACAACAATGAGCAGTTCTTC.

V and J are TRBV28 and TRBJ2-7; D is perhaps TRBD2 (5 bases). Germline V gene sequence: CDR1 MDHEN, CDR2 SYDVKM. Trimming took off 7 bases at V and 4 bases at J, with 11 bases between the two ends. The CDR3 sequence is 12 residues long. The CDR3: CASTQRGYEQYF. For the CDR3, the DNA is TGTGCCAGCACTCAAAGAGGGTACGAGCAGTACTTC.

The CDR3 DNA is TGTGCCAGCAGTTACTTGCGGAGCTCCTACGAGCAGTACTTC. Protein: CASSYLRSSYEQYF. This chain uses TRBV6-5 with TRBJ2-7; D gene uncertain. The CDR3 covers 14 residues. The V gene lost 1 base and the J gene lost 0 bases, with 7 bases spanning the gap. The germline V gene has CDR1 MNHEY and CDR2 SVGAGI.

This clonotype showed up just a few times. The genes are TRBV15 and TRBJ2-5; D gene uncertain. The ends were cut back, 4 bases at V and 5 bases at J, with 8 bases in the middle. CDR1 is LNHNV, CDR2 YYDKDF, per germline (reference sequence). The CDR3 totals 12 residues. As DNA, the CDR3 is TGTGCCACCAGCATTGCGATGGAGACCCAGTACTTC. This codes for CATSIAMETQYF.

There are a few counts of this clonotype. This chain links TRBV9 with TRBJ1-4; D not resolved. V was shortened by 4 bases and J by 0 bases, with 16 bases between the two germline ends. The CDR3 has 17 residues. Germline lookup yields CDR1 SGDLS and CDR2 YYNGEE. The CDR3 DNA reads TGTGCCAGCAGCACCGGACGGAACTTTGCAACTAATGAAAAACTGTTTTTT. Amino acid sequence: CASSTGRNFATNEKLFF.

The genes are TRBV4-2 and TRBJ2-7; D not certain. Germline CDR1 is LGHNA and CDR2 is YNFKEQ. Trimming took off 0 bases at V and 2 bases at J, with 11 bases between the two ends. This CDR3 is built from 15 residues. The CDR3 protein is CASSQELSEAYEQYF. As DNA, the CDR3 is TGTGCCAGCAGCCAAGAATTGTCCGAGGCCTACGAGCAGTACTTC.

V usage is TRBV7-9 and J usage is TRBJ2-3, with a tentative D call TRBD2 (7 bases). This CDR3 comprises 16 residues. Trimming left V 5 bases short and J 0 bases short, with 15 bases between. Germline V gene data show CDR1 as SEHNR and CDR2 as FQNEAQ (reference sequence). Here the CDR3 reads CASSPQGRGSTDTQYF. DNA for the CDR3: TGTGCCAGCAGCCCCCAGGGGCGGGGGAGCACAGATACGCAGTATTTT.

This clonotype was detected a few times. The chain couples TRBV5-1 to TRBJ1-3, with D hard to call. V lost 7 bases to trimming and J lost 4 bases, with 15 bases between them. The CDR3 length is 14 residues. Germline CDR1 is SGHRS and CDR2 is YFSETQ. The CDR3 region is CASGAEAGGNTIYF. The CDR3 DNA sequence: TGCGCCAGCGGAGCGGAAGCGGGCGGAAACACCATATATTTT. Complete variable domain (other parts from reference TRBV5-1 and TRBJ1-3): KAGVTQTPRYLIKTRGQQVTLSCSPISGHRSVSWYQQTPGQGLQFLFEYFSETQRNKGNFPGRFSGRQFSNSRSEMNVSTLELGDSALYLCASGAEAGGNTIYFGEGSWLTVV.